Detailed here is one T cell receptor (beta chain). Assay used: immunoSEQ multiplex PCR; TCRdb lists only in-frame clones, some missing. The sample has about 380,000 clones; over 75% are singletons. These data come from a study of blood T cell repertoires in COVID-19. V lost 6 bases and J lost 6, with 18 bases in between. The CDR3 spans 14 residues. Germline lookup yields CDR1 SGHTA and CDR2 FQGNSA. The source is a man between 25 and 39 years old who had recovered from COVID-19. V and J are TRBV7-2 and TRBJ2-7, with D possibly TRBD1 on 5 matching bases. Sequencing was performed on PBMCs or T cells enriched from blood (not recorded which). CDR3 DNA sequence: TGTGCCAGCAGGTCAGGGATGGCTTCCAGCGAGCAGTACTTC. It is translated as CASRSGMASSEQYF.